The rows below give T cell receptor beta chains drawn from one sample of a study of post-analysis software for immune sequencing data. TCRdb re-derived calls from the PCR reads in MiXCR, one entry per CDR3 protein. Altogether about 560,000 distinct CDR3 sequences are present, roughly 40% being singletons, with the ten largest covering 1.7%. The material sequenced was blood. Receptors originate from a girl aged 10 to 17 with multiple sclerosis. The CDR3 runs from the conserved cysteine through the conserved F or W. Each record gives: V gene, clone size, J gene, D gene, CDR3 length, CDR3 protein, CDR3 DNA. A D gene is named only where the DNA matches it firmly. Rows may omit the clone size; those that give it use once, few, many or a size class.

V gene: TRBV29-1; clone size: .; J gene: TRBJ2-7; D gene: .; CDR3 length: 14; CDR3 protein: CSVVGTRSYNEQYF; CDR3 DNA: TGCAGCGTTGTTGGGACCAGGTCCTACAATGAGCAGTACTTC
V gene: TRBV12-3/TRBV12-4; clone size: .; J gene: TRBJ2-1; D gene: TRBD2; CDR3 length: 15; CDR3 protein: CASVDRAGPYNEQFF; CDR3 DNA: TGTGCCAGCGTAGACAGAGCGGGGCCCTACAATGAGCAGTTCTTC
V gene: TRBV3-1; clone size: .; J gene: TRBJ2-5; D gene: .; CDR3 length: 17; CDR3 protein: CASSQDTTGAYRETQYF; CDR3 DNA: TGTGCCAGCAGCCAAGATACGACGGGGGCGTACCGGGAGACCCAGTACTTC
V gene: TRBV7-9; clone size: .; J gene: TRBJ2-5; D gene: .; CDR3 length: 14; CDR3 protein: CASSPLGFGGVQYF; CDR3 DNA: TGTGCCAGCAGCCCCCTCGGTTTCGGCGGTGTGCAGTACTTC
V gene: TRBV7-9; clone size: few; J gene: TRBJ1-4; D gene: .; CDR3 length: 12; CDR3 protein: CASSFTNEKLFF; CDR3 DNA: TGTGCCAGCAGCTTTACTAATGAAAAACTGTTTTTT
V gene: TRBV15; clone size: .; J gene: TRBJ2-1; D gene: TRBD2; CDR3 length: 17; CDR3 protein: CATAGSAGGPRYNEQFF; CDR3 DNA: TGTGCCACCGCGGGATCGGCGGGGGGGCCAAGGTACAATGAGCAGTTCTTC
V gene: TRBV4-1; clone size: few; J gene: TRBJ1-2; D gene: TRBD1; CDR3 length: 16; CDR3 protein: CASSQPRQGKNYGYTF; CDR3 DNA: TGCGCCAGCAGCCAACCCCGACAGGGGAAGAACTATGGCTACACCTTC
V gene: TRBV5-1; clone size: .; J gene: TRBJ2-3; D gene: .; CDR3 length: 16; CDR3 protein: CASSINRPRSADTQYF; CDR3 DNA: TGCGCCAGCAGCATCAACAGGCCTAGGAGCGCAGATACGCAGTATTTT
V gene: TRBV28; clone size: .; J gene: TRBJ1-1; D gene: TRBD1; CDR3 length: 12; CDR3 protein: CASRQGYTEAFF; CDR3 DNA: TGTGCCAGCAGACAGGGGTACACTGAAGCTTTCTTT
V gene: TRBV5-1; clone size: .; J gene: TRBJ2-7; D gene: .; CDR3 length: 15; CDR3 protein: CASSLSPDGSYEQYF; CDR3 DNA: TGCGCCAGCAGCTTGTCCCCGGACGGCTCCTACGAGCAGTACTTC
V gene: TRBV7-8; clone size: few; J gene: TRBJ2-7; D gene: TRBD2; CDR3 length: 15; CDR3 protein: CASSPLSSGPYEQYF; CDR3 DNA: TGTGCCAGCAGCCCCCTGTCTAGCGGGCCCTACGAGCAGTACTTC
V gene: TRBV6-5; clone size: .; J gene: TRBJ2-7; D gene: TRBD2; CDR3 length: 17; CDR3 protein: CASSYSPFSGLASEQYF; CDR3 DNA: TGTGCCAGCAGTTACTCTCCTTTCTCGGGACTAGCTTCCGAGCAGTACTTC
V gene: TRBV30; clone size: few; J gene: TRBJ2-7; D gene: .; CDR3 length: 13; CDR3 protein: CAWRRSSMYEQYF; CDR3 DNA: TGTGCCTGGAGGAGATCTAGCATGTACGAGCAGTACTTC
V gene: TRBV4-1; clone size: few; J gene: TRBJ2-3; D gene: TRBD2; CDR3 length: 18; CDR3 protein: CASSPAHDLAGDTDTQYF; CDR3 DNA: TGCGCCAGCAGCCCAGCCCACGATCTAGCGGGGGACACAGATACGCAGTATTTT
V gene: TRBV7-9; clone size: .; J gene: TRBJ2-7; D gene: .; CDR3 length: 11; CDR3 protein: CVSSSFYERYF; CDR3 DNA: TGTGTCAGCAGCTCTTTCTACGAGCGGTACTTC
V gene: TRBV7-9; clone size: .; J gene: TRBJ1-2; D gene: .; CDR3 length: 14; CDR3 protein: CASSLLVGAGGYTF; CDR3 DNA: TGTGCCAGCAGCTTATTGGTGGGGGCCGGTGGCTACACCTTC
V gene: TRBV12-3/TRBV12-4; clone size: .; J gene: TRBJ1-4; D gene: .; CDR3 length: 13; CDR3 protein: CASTTRLGEKLFF; CDR3 DNA: TGTGCCAGCACCACTCGCTTGGGGGAAAAACTGTTTTTT
V gene: TRBV12-3/TRBV12-4; clone size: .; J gene: TRBJ2-7; D gene: .; CDR3 length: 13; CDR3 protein: CASRVRFVNEQYF; CDR3 DNA: TGTGCCAGCAGGGTCAGGTTCGTCAACGAGCAGTACTTC
V gene: TRBV6-5; clone size: .; J gene: TRBJ2-1; D gene: .; CDR3 length: 12; CDR3 protein: CASSYLRGEQFF; CDR3 DNA: TGTGCCAGCAGTTACTTACGCGGTGAGCAGTTCTTC
V gene: TRBV7-7; clone size: .; J gene: TRBJ2-7; D gene: TRBD1; CDR3 length: 15; CDR3 protein: CASSFGQGAAYEQYF; CDR3 DNA: TGTGCTAGCAGCTTTGGACAGGGGGCCGCCTACGAGCAGTACTTC
V gene: TRBV12-3/TRBV12-4; clone size: .; J gene: TRBJ2-1; D gene: .; CDR3 length: 15; CDR3 protein: CASSLRAGPYNEQFF; CDR3 DNA: TGTGCCAGCAGTTTACGGGCGGGGCCGTACAATGAGCAGTTCTTC
V gene: TRBV5-1; clone size: .; J gene: TRBJ1-1; D gene: .; CDR3 length: 17; CDR3 protein: CASSVGHGLVGDTEAFF; CDR3 DNA: TGCGCCAGCAGCGTCGGACACGGCCTTGTAGGGGACACTGAAGCTTTCTTT
V gene: TRBV11-2; clone size: .; J gene: TRBJ2-5; D gene: .; CDR3 length: 13; CDR3 protein: CASSLRSEETQYF; CDR3 DNA: TGTGCCAGCAGCTTAAGGTCGGAAGAGACCCAGTACTTC
V gene: TRBV4-2; clone size: .; J gene: TRBJ1-4; D gene: .; CDR3 length: 16; CDR3 protein: CASSQVTTGQNEKLFF; CDR3 DNA: TGTGCCAGCAGCCAAGTCACGACAGGCCAAAATGAAAAACTGTTTTTT
V gene: TRBV20-1; clone size: once; J gene: TRBJ2-7; D gene: TRBD1; CDR3 length: 14; CDR3 protein: CSAKRLDRAYEQYF; CDR3 DNA: TGCAGTGCTAAGAGGCTGGACAGGGCCTACGAGCAGTACTTC
V gene: TRBV12-3/TRBV12-4; clone size: .; J gene: TRBJ2-7; D gene: .; CDR3 length: 15; CDR3 protein: CASSLLPLISYEQYF; CDR3 DNA: TGTGCCAGCAGTTTGCTCCCCCTCATCTCCTACGAGCAGTACTTC
V gene: TRBV20-1; clone size: .; J gene: TRBJ2-5; D gene: .; CDR3 length: 15; CDR3 protein: CSVTTGAPLQETQYF; CDR3 DNA: TGCAGTGTCACCACAGGCGCCCCCCTTCAAGAGACCCAGTACTTC
V gene: TRBV27; clone size: .; J gene: TRBJ2-1; D gene: TRBD2; CDR3 length: 13; CDR3 protein: CATTSGIYNEQFF; CDR3 DNA: TGTGCCACCACTAGCGGGATCTACAATGAGCAGTTCTTC
V gene: TRBV6-5; clone size: few; J gene: TRBJ2-1; D gene: TRBD2; CDR3 length: 15; CDR3 protein: CASSYERGAHNEQFF; CDR3 DNA: TGTGCCAGCAGTTACGAGCGGGGGGCCCACAATGAGCAGTTCTTC
V gene: TRBV7-3; clone size: .; J gene: TRBJ2-3; D gene: TRBD2; CDR3 length: 15; CDR3 protein: CASSQVAGGEDTQYF; CDR3 DNA: TGTGCCAGCAGCCAAGTAGCGGGGGGGGAAGATACGCAGTATTTT
V gene: TRBV9; clone size: .; J gene: TRBJ1-4; D gene: .; CDR3 length: 14; CDR3 protein: CASSVGAPGDPPFF; CDR3 DNA: TGTGCCAGCAGCGTAGGAGCCCCGGGGGACCCTCCGTTTTTT
V gene: TRBV7-6; clone size: few; J gene: TRBJ1-2; D gene: .; CDR3 length: 13; CDR3 protein: CASSPDGIYGYTF; CDR3 DNA: TGTGCCAGCAGCCCGGACGGAATCTATGGCTACACCTTC
V gene: TRBV12-3/TRBV12-4; clone size: .; J gene: TRBJ2-1; D gene: .; CDR3 length: 13; CDR3 protein: CASSPGLVDEQFF; CDR3 DNA: TGTGCCAGCAGCCCCGGACTCGTGGATGAGCAGTTCTTC
V gene: TRBV12-3/TRBV12-4; clone size: .; J gene: TRBJ2-7; D gene: .; CDR3 length: 15; CDR3 protein: CASSLSGEGFIEQYF; CDR3 DNA: TGTGCCAGCAGTTTATCGGGGGAAGGTTTCATCGAGCAGTACTTC
V gene: TRBV5-5; clone size: .; J gene: TRBJ2-3; D gene: TRBD2; CDR3 length: 19; CDR3 protein: CASSFPPGLGPGGTDTQYF; CDR3 DNA: TGTGCCAGCAGCTTCCCACCGGGACTAGGACCAGGGGGCACAGATACGCAGTATTTT
V gene: TRBV20-1; clone size: .; J gene: TRBJ2-3; D gene: .; CDR3 length: 12; CDR3 protein: CSAMSGTDTQYF; CDR3 DNA: TGCAGTGCTATGAGCGGCACAGATACGCAGTATTTT
V gene: TRBV12-3/TRBV12-4; clone size: few; J gene: TRBJ2-1; D gene: TRBD2; CDR3 length: 16; CDR3 protein: CASSPMVPSGRNEQFF; CDR3 DNA: TGTGCCAGCAGTCCAATGGTCCCTAGCGGGAGGAACGAGCAGTTCTTC
V gene: TRBV5-1; clone size: few; J gene: TRBJ1-1; D gene: .; CDR3 length: 14; CDR3 protein: CASSLRRENTEAFF; CDR3 DNA: TGCGCCAGTAGCTTAAGACGGGAGAACACTGAAGCTTTCTTT
V gene: TRBV7-3; clone size: .; J gene: TRBJ2-7; D gene: TRBD1; CDR3 length: 12; CDR3 protein: CASSLTGTEQYF; CDR3 DNA: TGTGCCAGCAGTCTGACAGGGACGGAGCAGTACTTC
V gene: TRBV4-2; clone size: .; J gene: TRBJ2-3; D gene: TRBD1; CDR3 length: 14; CDR3 protein: CASSRDRNPDTQYF; CDR3 DNA: TGTGCCAGCAGCCGGGACAGGAACCCAGATACGCAGTATTTT
V gene: TRBV12-3/TRBV12-4; clone size: .; J gene: TRBJ1-5; D gene: TRBD1; CDR3 length: 17; CDR3 protein: CASSLLDRTYSNQPQHF; CDR3 DNA: TGTGCCAGCAGTTTACTGGACAGGACTTATAGCAATCAGCCCCAGCATTTT
V gene: TRBV20-1; clone size: .; J gene: TRBJ1-5; D gene: TRBD1; CDR3 length: 14; CDR3 protein: CSARQGGGDQPQHF; CDR3 DNA: TGCAGTGCTCGACAGGGAGGGGGGGATCAGCCCCAGCATTTT
V gene: TRBV6-6; clone size: few; J gene: TRBJ2-7; D gene: .; CDR3 length: 16; CDR3 protein: CASSYSSDRPWGEQYF; CDR3 DNA: TGTGCCAGCAGTTACTCCAGCGACAGGCCTTGGGGCGAGCAGTACTTC
V gene: TRBV5-1; clone size: .; J gene: TRBJ1-2; D gene: TRBD1; CDR3 length: 14; CDR3 protein: CASSPTGSYYGYTF; CDR3 DNA: TGCGCCAGCAGCCCGACAGGGTCCTACTATGGCTACACCTTC
V gene: TRBV20-1; clone size: .; J gene: TRBJ1-2; D gene: .; CDR3 length: 15; CDR3 protein: CSARHRDAANYGYTF; CDR3 DNA: TGCAGTGCTAGGCACCGGGACGCAGCTAACTATGGCTACACCTTC
V gene: TRBV6-5; clone size: .; J gene: TRBJ2-7; D gene: .; CDR3 length: 16; CDR3 protein: CASSYSIHYPIYEQYF; CDR3 DNA: TGTGCCAGCAGTTACTCGATCCACTATCCCATCTACGAGCAGTACTTC
V gene: TRBV19; clone size: .; J gene: TRBJ1-4; D gene: .; CDR3 length: 14; CDR3 protein: CASSMGVTNEKLFF; CDR3 DNA: TGTGCCAGTAGTATGGGCGTGACTAATGAAAAACTGTTTTTT
V gene: TRBV5-4; clone size: .; J gene: TRBJ2-7; D gene: TRBD1; CDR3 length: 16; CDR3 protein: CASSGVSRDRGSEQYF; CDR3 DNA: TGTGCCAGCAGCGGTGTATCCAGGGACAGGGGGAGCGAGCAGTACTTC
V gene: TRBV20-1; clone size: .; J gene: TRBJ2-7; D gene: .; CDR3 length: 13; CDR3 protein: CSAAGRDWYEQYF; CDR3 DNA: TGCAGTGCCGCGGGGAGAGACTGGTACGAGCAGTACTTC
V gene: TRBV4-1; clone size: .; J gene: TRBJ2-7; D gene: .; CDR3 length: 17; CDR3 protein: CASSQVSPDGSSYEQYF; CDR3 DNA: TGCGCCAGCAGCCAAGTTTCCCCGGACGGGTCCTCCTACGAGCAGTACTTC
V gene: TRBV20-1; clone size: .; J gene: TRBJ2-7; D gene: TRBD1; CDR3 length: 12; CDR3 protein: CSAGQEVYEQYF; CDR3 DNA: TGCAGTGCGGGACAGGAAGTTTACGAGCAGTACTTC
V gene: TRBV6-6; clone size: few; J gene: TRBJ2-7; D gene: .; CDR3 length: 17; CDR3 protein: CASRIAPAGPGSYEQYF; CDR3 DNA: TGTGCCAGCAGGATAGCCCCTGCAGGACCCGGCTCCTACGAGCAGTACTTC
V gene: TRBV24-1; clone size: .; J gene: TRBJ2-7; D gene: .; CDR3 length: 15; CDR3 protein: CATSVGGRSSYEQYF; CDR3 DNA: TGTGCCACCAGTGTCGGGGGTCGAAGCTCCTACGAGCAGTACTTC
V gene: TRBV4-2; clone size: .; J gene: TRBJ2-7; D gene: .; CDR3 length: 16; CDR3 protein: CASSRIGTASSYEQYF; CDR3 DNA: TGTGCCAGCAGCCGGATCGGGACCGCGAGCTCCTACGAGCAGTACTTC
V gene: TRBV12-3/TRBV12-4; clone size: .; J gene: TRBJ1-6; D gene: .; CDR3 length: 16; CDR3 protein: CASSLRAGTPEGALHF; CDR3 DNA: TGTGCCAGCAGTTTAAGAGCCGGGACCCCAGAAGGTGCCCTCCACTTT
V gene: TRBV7-8; clone size: .; J gene: TRBJ2-7; D gene: .; CDR3 length: 15; CDR3 protein: CASSSDRWPLYEQYF; CDR3 DNA: TGTGCCAGCAGCTCCGACAGATGGCCTCTTTACGAGCAGTACTTC
V gene: TRBV7-9; clone size: .; J gene: TRBJ2-3; D gene: .; CDR3 length: 15; CDR3 protein: CASSRYSGDTDTQYF; CDR3 DNA: TGTGCCAGCAGCCGATATTCCGGGGATACAGATACGCAGTATTTT
V gene: TRBV20-1; clone size: .; J gene: TRBJ1-2; D gene: .; CDR3 length: 10; CDR3 protein: CEGPNYGYTF; CDR3 DNA: TGCGAGGGACCTAACTATGGCTACACCTTC
V gene: TRBV6-2/TRBV6-3; clone size: .; J gene: TRBJ2-5; D gene: .; CDR3 length: 13; CDR3 protein: CAGARGPGETQYF; CDR3 DNA: TGTGCCGGCGCGAGAGGGCCCGGGGAGACCCAGTACTTC